The following is a TCR beta chain sequence with its context. No antigen is known for it. These data originate in a study of cytomegalovirus exposure and HLA in healthy donors. Regarding the study as a whole: A later analysis linked a missense variant in DCLRE1C to the trimming of TCR beta V and J genes.

60 Vbeta and 13 Jbeta primers were used in PCR. The method was immunoSEQ multiplex PCR; TCRdb's version includes in-frame clones alone and lacks a portion of them. In the table there are about 190,000 clones, more than 65% of which are singletons. The CDR3 extends over 13 amino acids. V was pared by 8 bases and J by 4 bases, with 14 bases between. The germline V gene has CDR1 SGHTA and CDR2 FQGTGA. The rearrangement links TRBV7-3 to TRBJ1-1; D ambiguous. Sequencing was done on a sample of PBMCs. The sequence was collected from a man aged 50 or older in good health and CMV-seronegative. The DNA of the CDR3 is TGTGCCAGCGGGCAAGGTTTCGGCACTGAAGCTTTCTTT. Its protein is CASGQGFGTEAFF.